This TCR beta chain comes out of a study of OX40 agonist ivuxolimab in advanced cancers. The CDR3 spans 20 residues. Germline values: CDR1 LNHDA, CDR2 SQIVND (reference sequence). Trimming took 3 bases from V and 0 from J; bases not matched to a gene: 15. The sample holds a few counts of this clone. Here immunoSEQ multiplex PCR was the method, and the copy in TCRdb shows in-frame clones only, minus some. Of about 92,000 clones in the sample, 90% to 95% were seen once. The sample was CD4+ or CD8+ T cells sorted from blood, taken in a trial of the OX40 agonist ivuxolimab. This clonotype originated in an adult with an advanced solid tumor such as melanoma, head and neck, liver or kidney cancer. This chain connects TRBV19 to TRBJ2-4; 9 bases agree with TRBD1. The CDR3: CASSMRGNRGQTLAKNIQYF. CDR3 in DNA: TGTGCCAGTAGTATGAGGGGGAACAGGGGGCAAACACTAGCCAAAAACATTCAGTACTTC.